This T cell receptor beta chain appears in the sequencing data of a study of blood T cell repertoires in COVID-19. Looking at the study overall: Samples came from the United States, Italy and Spain, spanning acute and convalescent COVID-19. Sources were T cells, B-cell-depleted T cells, or PBMCs; the material itself was cDNA or gDNA.

Source study methods: From reference gene primer amplification, estimates of nucleated cell counts were derived. TCRdb's copy holds only in-frame clones and misses some; the assay was immunoSEQ multiplex PCR. That table furnishes V, J and clone size, whereas the DNA furnished D and trimming. The table lists some 90,000 clones, roughly 86% of them singletons. CDR3 length equals 12 residues. Germline V gene sequence: CDR1 SQVTM, CDR2 ANQGSEA. V gave up 7 bases and J gave up 8 bases; unmatched junction bases: 10. This TCR derives from a human donor in a cohort sampled during active COVID-19. The rearrangement uses TRBV29-1 and TRBJ1-1; 7 nucleotides match TRBD1. Sample: peripheral blood. The CDR3 here is CSGGGDRVEAFF. CDR3 sequence (DNA): TGCAGCGGGGGAGGAGACAGGGTGGAAGCTTTCTTT.